This T cell receptor (beta chain) was found in a study of T cell responses to AZD1222 COVID-19 vaccine. The junction had 3 bases not matched to a gene; V was cut back by 0 bases and J by 6 bases. In germline, CDR1 is MNHEY, CDR2 SVGAGI. The CDR3 sequence is 15 residues long. Study outcomes and limitations: The study identified only five or six AZD1222 recipients as seropositive at baseline.

The data were produced by immunoSEQ multiplex PCR, yet TCRdb's version contains in-frame clones alone and is incomplete. Of 110,000 or so clones listed, about 86% were seen once; the top ten hold approximately 12%. Comments on this clone: As yet, its antigen is unknown.

The chain uses TRBV6-5 and TRBJ2-1; 9 positions agree with TRBD1. The source material was peripheral blood, sampled on day 0 of AZD1222 vaccination. This receptor was taken from an adult in good health. CDR3 nucleotide sequence: TGTGCCAGCAGTTACTCGGGACAGGGTCTCAATGAGCAGTTCTTC. Translation: CASSYSGQGLNEQFF.